The text below deals with one T cell receptor (beta chain). Assay used: immunoSEQ multiplex PCR; TCRdb lists only in-frame clones, some missing. The repertoire has 67,000 or so clones, roughly 90% of them found once; the top ten carry around 1%. The sample is drawn from a study of OX40 agonist ivuxolimab in advanced cancers. At the level of the study: One hepatocellular carcinoma and two cutaneous melanoma patients partially responded.

This clonotype was obtained from an adult with an advanced solid tumor such as melanoma, head and neck, liver or kidney cancer. The material was CD4+ or CD8+ T cells sorted from blood, obtained in a trial of the OX40 agonist ivuxolimab.

The CDR3 sequence is CASSRGQGATDTQYF. CDR3 sequence (DNA): TGTGCCAGCAGCCGGGGACAGGGGGCAACAGATACGCAGTATTTT. The V call is TRBV7-2, the J call TRBJ2-3; 12 bases match TRBD1. The CDR3 extends over 15 amino acids. Unmatched junction bases numbered 3, after V lost 5 bases and J lost 3 bases. Germline CDR1 reads SGHTA; CDR2 reads FQGNSA.